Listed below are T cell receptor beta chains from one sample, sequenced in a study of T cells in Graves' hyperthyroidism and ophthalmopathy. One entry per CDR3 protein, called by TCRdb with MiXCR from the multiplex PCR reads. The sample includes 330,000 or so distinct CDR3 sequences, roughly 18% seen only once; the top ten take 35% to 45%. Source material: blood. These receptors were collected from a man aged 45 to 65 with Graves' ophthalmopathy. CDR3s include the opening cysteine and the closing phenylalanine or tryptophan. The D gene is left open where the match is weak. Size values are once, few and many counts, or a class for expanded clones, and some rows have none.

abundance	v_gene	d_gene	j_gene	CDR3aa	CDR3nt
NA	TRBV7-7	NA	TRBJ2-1	CASSSLGGEQFF	TGTGCTAGCAGCTCACTAGGGGGTGAGCAGTTCTTC
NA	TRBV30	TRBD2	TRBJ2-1	CAWSLPRLAGGRSSYNEQFF	TGTGCCTGGAGTTTACCCCGACTAGCGGGAGGGCGGAGCTCCTACAATGAGCAGTTCTTC
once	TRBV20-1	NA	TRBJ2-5	CSASQGPIGGTQYF	TGCAGTGCTTCCCAGGGGCCAATCGGGGGGACCCAGTACTTC
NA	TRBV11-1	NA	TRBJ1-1	CASSLRGTWRSTEAFF	TGTGCCAGCAGCTTGCGCGGGACATGGAGAAGCACTGAAGCTTTCTTT
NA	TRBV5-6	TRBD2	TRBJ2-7	CASSLAPPVFAGVLSAYEQYF	TGTGCCAGCAGCTTGGCCCCGCCAGTCTTTGCGGGAGTCCTTTCAGCCTACGAGCAGTACTTC
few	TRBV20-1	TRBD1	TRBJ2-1	CSGQGASFEQFF	TGCAGTGGACAGGGGGCGTCGTTTGAGCAGTTCTTC
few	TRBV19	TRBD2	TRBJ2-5	CASSLHRTSGEETQYF	TGTGCCAGTAGTCTCCACCGGACTAGCGGGGAAGAGACCCAGTACTTC
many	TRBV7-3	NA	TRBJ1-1	CASSDMIVVGHSNTEAFF	TGTGCCAGCAGCGATATGATAGTCGTAGGACACTCGAACACTGAAGCTTTCTTT
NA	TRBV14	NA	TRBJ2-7	CASSPWRNSSYEQYF	TGTGCCAGCAGCCCCTGGAGGAACAGCTCCTACGAGCAGTACTTC
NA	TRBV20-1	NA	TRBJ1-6	CSARALGGTQNSPLHF	TGCAGTGCTAGAGCCCTTGGCGGGACACAGAATTCACCCCTCCACTTT
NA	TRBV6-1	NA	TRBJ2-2	CASSARQVDLNTGELFF	TGTGCCAGCAGTGCCAGACAGGTTGACTTGAACACCGGGGAGCTGTTTTTT
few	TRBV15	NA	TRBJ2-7	CATSRAQAPDEQYF	TGTGCCACCAGCAGAGCGCAGGCCCCTGACGAGCAGTACTTC
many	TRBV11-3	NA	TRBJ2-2	CASSVGGVTGELFF	TGTGCCAGCAGCGTGGGGGGAGTCACCGGGGAGCTGTTTTTT
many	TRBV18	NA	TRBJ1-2	CASSPQGSDGYTF	TGTGCCAGCTCACCACAGGGCAGTGACGGCTACACCTTC
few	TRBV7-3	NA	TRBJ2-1	CASSLTERDHVFPYNEQFF	TGTGCCAGCAGCTTAACGGAACGAGACCATGTATTCCCTTACAATGAGCAGTTCTTC
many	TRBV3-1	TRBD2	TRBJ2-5	CASSPTSGRAGETQYF	TGTGCCAGCAGCCCGACTAGCGGGAGGGCCGGAGAGACCCAGTACTTC
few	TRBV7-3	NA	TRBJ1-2	CASSSAGADYGYTF	TGTGCCAGCAGCTCCGCCGGGGCAGATTATGGCTACACCTTC
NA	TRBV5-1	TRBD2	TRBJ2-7	CASSWTSGSFYEQYF	TGCGCCAGCAGCTGGACTAGCGGGAGTTTCTACGAGCAGTACTTC
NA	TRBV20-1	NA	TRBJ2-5	CSARDRATSVETQYF	TGCAGTGCTAGAGATCGGGCTACGAGTGTGGAGACCCAGTACTTC
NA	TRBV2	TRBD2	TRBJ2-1	CASSELAGGPRNEQFF	TGTGCCAGCAGTGAACTAGCGGGAGGGCCTAGGAATGAGCAGTTCTTC
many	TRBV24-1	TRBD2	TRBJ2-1	CATSLAGLDEQFF	TGTGCCACCAGTCTAGCGGGACTCGATGAGCAGTTCTTC
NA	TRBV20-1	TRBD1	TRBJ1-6	CSAKTGNSPLHF	TGCAGTGCTAAGACAGGGAACTCACCCCTCCACTTT
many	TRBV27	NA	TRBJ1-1	CASSLGPTVNTEAFF	TGTGCCAGCAGTTTAGGCCCGACTGTGAACACTGAAGCTTTCTTT
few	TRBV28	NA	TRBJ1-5	CASSLMGANQPQHF	TGTGCCAGCAGTTTAATGGGGGCGAATCAGCCCCAGCATTTT
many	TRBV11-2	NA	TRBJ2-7	CASSSWAGEQYF	TGTGCCAGCAGCTCATGGGCCGGGGAGCAGTACTTC
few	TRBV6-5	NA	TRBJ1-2	CASSYRGEDYGYTF	TGTGCCAGCAGTTACAGGGGGGAGGACTATGGCTACACCTTC
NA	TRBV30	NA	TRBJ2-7	CAWSLAIDYEQYF	TGTGCCTGGAGTTTAGCAATTGACTACGAGCAGTACTTC
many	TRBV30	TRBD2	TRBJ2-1	CAWSWGASGRYEQFF	TGTGCCTGGAGTTGGGGGGCTAGCGGGAGGTATGAGCAGTTCTTC
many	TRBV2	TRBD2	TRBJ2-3	CASGLAGRTDTQYF	TGTGCCAGCGGTCTAGCGGGAAGGACAGATACGCAGTATTTT
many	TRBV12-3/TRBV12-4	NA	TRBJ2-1	CASNSGWTGENEQFF	TGTGCCAGCAACTCTGGGTGGACGGGAGAAAATGAGCAGTTCTTC
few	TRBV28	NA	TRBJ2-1	CASRFSRNEQFF	TGTGCCAGCAGGTTTAGTCGCAATGAGCAGTTCTTC
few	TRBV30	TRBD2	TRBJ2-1	CAWSGASGLYNEQFF	TGTGCCTGGAGTGGAGCTAGCGGGTTGTACAATGAGCAGTTCTTC
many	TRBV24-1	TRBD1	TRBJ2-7	CATSDAGTGLYEQYF	TGTGCCACCAGTGACGCCGGGACAGGGCTCTACGAGCAGTACTTC
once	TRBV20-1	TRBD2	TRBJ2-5	CSALGGETFQETQYF	TGCAGTGCCCTCGGGGGGGAGACTTTTCAAGAGACCCAGTACTTC
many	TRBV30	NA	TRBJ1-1	CAWSVGGARLEAFF	TGTGCCTGGAGTGTGGGTGGGGCCCGGCTAGAAGCTTTCTTT
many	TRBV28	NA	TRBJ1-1	CALAPGPLNTEAFF	TGTGCCTTGGCGCCCGGACCTTTGAACACTGAAGCTTTCTTT
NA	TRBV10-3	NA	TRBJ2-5	CAIKGDLETQYF	TGTGCCATCAAAGGGGATTTGGAGACCCAGTACTTC
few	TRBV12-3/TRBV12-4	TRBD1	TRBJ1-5	CASSWTGSDQPQHF	TGTGCCAGCAGCTGGACAGGGTCCGATCAGCCCCAGCATTTT
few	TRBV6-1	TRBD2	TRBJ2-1	CASSYASGTRGYNEQFF	TGTGCCAGCAGTTATGCGTCTGGGACTAGAGGCTACAATGAGCAGTTCTTC
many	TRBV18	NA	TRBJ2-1	CASSPLSGDEQFF	TGTGCCAGCTCACCACTGAGTGGGGATGAGCAGTTCTTC
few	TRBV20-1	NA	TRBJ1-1	CSASGDSKSGEAFF	TGCAGTGCTAGTGGTGACAGTAAGTCGGGTGAAGCTTTCTTT
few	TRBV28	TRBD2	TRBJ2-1	CASSSRLAGHSSSYNEQFF	TGTGCCAGCAGTTCCCGGCTAGCGGGCCACTCCAGCTCCTACAATGAGCAGTTCTTC
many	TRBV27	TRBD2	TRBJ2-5	CASRHSRGGGETQYF	TGTGCCAGCAGGCACTCACGGGGGGGAGGGGAGACCCAGTACTTC
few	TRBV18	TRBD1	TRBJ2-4	CASSPRSAGGGTNKNIQYF	TGTGCCAGCTCACCACGGTCGGCAGGGGGCGGAACCAACAAAAACATTCAGTACTTC
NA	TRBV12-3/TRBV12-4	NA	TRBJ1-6	CASRGLTGDNSPLHF	TGTGCCAGCAGGGGTTTGACAGGAGACAATTCACCCCTCCACTTT
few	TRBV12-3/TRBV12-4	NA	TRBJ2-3	CASSRSDRGLVAPTQYF	TGTGCCAGCAGTCGGTCCGACAGGGGACTAGTGGCCCCCACGCAGTATTTT
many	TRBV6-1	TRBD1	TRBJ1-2	CASRDRVEAVGYTF	TGTGCCAGCAGGGACAGGGTGGAGGCCGTTGGCTACACCTTC
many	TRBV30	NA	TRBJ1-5	CAWSTGGPQPQHF	TGTGCCTGGAGTACTGGGGGCCCTCAGCCCCAGCATTTT
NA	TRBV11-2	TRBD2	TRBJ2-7	CASSQVETSFYEQYF	TGCGCCAGCAGCCAAGTAGAGACTAGCTTCTACGAGCAGTACTTC
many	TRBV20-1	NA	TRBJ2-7	CSASLAGLGEQYF	TGCAGTGCTTCCCTAGCCGGATTAGGCGAGCAGTACTTC
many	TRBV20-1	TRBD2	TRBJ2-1	CSARDLWRSGAYNEQFF	TGCAGTGCTAGAGACCTTTGGCGCAGCGGGGCTTACAATGAGCAGTTCTTC
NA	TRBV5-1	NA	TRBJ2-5	CASSLLGDQETQYF	TGCGCCAGCAGCTTACTAGGGGACCAAGAGACCCAGTACTTC
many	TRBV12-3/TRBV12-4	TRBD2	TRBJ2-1	CASTLSGRINEQFF	TGTGCCAGCACCCTAAGCGGGAGAATAAATGAGCAGTTCTTC
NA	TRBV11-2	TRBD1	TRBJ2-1	CASSPIGQAYNEQFF	TGTGCCAGCAGCCCGATAGGACAGGCCTACAATGAGCAGTTCTTC
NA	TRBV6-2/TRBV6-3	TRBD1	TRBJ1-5	CASNPGQGVRPQHF	TGTGCCAGCAACCCGGGACAGGGAGTAAGGCCCCAGCATTTT
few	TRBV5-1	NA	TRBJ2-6	CASTGQPRSGANVLTF	TGCGCCAGCACCGGACAGCCACGATCTGGGGCCAACGTCCTGACTTTC
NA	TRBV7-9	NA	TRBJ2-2	CASKRGGTANTGELFF	TGTGCCTCCAAGAGGGGGGGGACCGCGAACACCGGGGAGCTGTTTTTT